One T cell receptor (beta chain) is described in this entry. No cognate antigen has been identified for it. No base-level quality is on record; no much larger clone is a single base apart. The record originates from a study of cytomegalovirus exposure and HLA in healthy donors (dated by TCRdb to about 2017). Context from the whole study: An earlier analysis of some 620 of the donors reported over 250 Gb of sequence data and around 100 million unique TCR beta sequences obtained from approximately 180 million T cells. Several DR-DQ haplotypes were treated as single units for association and clustering because of strong linkage in the cohort. Of the roughly 410 genotyped donors, approximately 80% were placed in the genetic ancestry cluster associated with self-reported Caucasian donors. The number of typed donors differed by locus: about 620-630 for A, B, C, DRB1 and DQB1; approximately 540 for DQA1; fewer than 610 for DPA1; and about 470 for DPB1. Class I and class II HLA loci were covered by the typing at four-digit resolution. A later analysis re-examined previously published TCR beta repertoires from over 500 donors and added high-resolution HLA genotyping to investigate patterns of TCR occurrence. The T cell repertoires of several hundred subjects were profiled by immunosequencing and related to cytomegalovirus serostatus. In the later analysis, no new phenotypic data were used to find candidate immune exposures; instead, reliance was placed on TCR beta sequences and their occurrence across donors. The study was designed to test whether signatures of past pathogen exposure could be identified by cataloging public T cell receptors. An early release covering roughly 640 HLA-typed donors comprised about 310 gigabases of sequencing data and some 79 million unique TCR sequences. Among 398 genotyped donors of the cohort, an average of 235,054 unique TCR beta nucleotide sequences were sequenced per donor, around 18% of them non-productive. Besides the first cohort of roughly 700 subjects, a separate validation cohort made up of roughly 130 different subjects was used. Donor age, sex, ethnicity and CMV serostatus were compiled together with the repertoire data. A later genetic analysis took genome-wide SNP genotypes for about 65% of the 666 donors and used that subset as a discovery cohort. All discovery cohort repertoires had been generated using a single sequencing platform. An earlier analysis of around 540 of the donors applied high-throughput TCR beta sequencing to assess whether each TCR beta V gene segment acted as functional or pseudogenic. High-throughput TCR immunosequencing, statistical association of individual TCRs with disease status, and machine learning were combined to predict cytomegalovirus infection status.

The cohort was made up of roughly 670 healthy bone marrow donors. Cohort members were all nominally healthy when sampled, although unrecorded immune exposures were likely present. The donor was CMV seropositive and was included in the group of 250 to 300 seropositive cohort members. A peripheral blood sample was collected from each donor, and TCR beta sequencing was performed on peripheral blood mononuclear cells. The Qiagen DNeasy Blood Extraction Kit was used to extract genomic DNA from the blood cell samples. Libraries came from the immunoSEQ multiplex PCR assay. For the multiplex PCR, a mixture combining 60 forward primers for TCR Vbeta segments and 13 reverse primers for TCR Jbeta segments was used. Amplification of the CDR3 region of rearranged TCR beta genes was performed with a multiplex PCR assay on genomic DNA. The amplified TCR beta libraries were sequenced on the Illumina HiSeq System as 87-base-pair reads. For the original study's pipeline: A later analysis counted around 72 million unique TCR beta chains across the 550 to 700 repertoires, and around 9.9 million of these chains were shared by at least two donors. To remove PCR and sequencing errors, raw reads were error-corrected and collapsed into unique sequences using a nearest-neighbor algorithm that merged closely related sequences. Alignment of CDR3 sequences to IMGT reference sequences was used to assign V, D and J gene segments. For a sequence to be retained, a match of at least six nucleotides to both a V gene segment and a J gene segment was required. Rearrangements were called productive when the CDR3 lacked stop codons and stayed in frame with V and J; all others were non-productive. Following IMGT convention, CDR3 was defined as the stretch from the second conserved V-encoded cysteine to the conserved J-encoded phenylalanine. In an earlier analysis of more than 550 of the donors, sequences lacking an unambiguous match to a single V gene segment were excluded. An earlier analysis of fewer than 750 of the donors classified V segments as functional when productive rearrangements were above 56.7% and as segregating when the standard deviation between donors was above 5%. A statistical classification framework was built to diagnose cytomegalovirus status from the catalog of TCR beta chain sequences. V and J gene assignment, in a later analysis, came from comparing TCR nucleotide sequences with IMGT/GENE-DB human TR gene sequences. Using the TCRdist pipeline, a later analysis assigned CDR3 sequences along with most-parsimonious VDJ recombination scenarios. In a later analysis, each TCR beta chain was defined by its CDR3 amino acid sequence together with its V-gene family, and reads lacking a unique V-gene family were excluded. A later analysis removed 550 to 700 highly shared, low-generation-probability nucleotide sequences to deal with suspected cross-contamination and a sequencing artifact. In a later analysis, a clonal expansion index for each public chain was calculated from normalized within-repertoire ranks of inferred template counts. A later analysis computed generation probabilities with a VDJ recombination model fitted to out-of-frame rearrangements, and checked the results against IGoR. In a later analysis, hypergeometric tests were used to score TCR-TCR, TCR-HLA and TCR-CMV co-occurrence, with a repertoire-size bias correction applied to TCR pairs. In a later analysis, false discovery rates were estimated by permuting HLA or CMV assignments 20 times. In a later analysis, co-occurring TCRs were grouped using DBSCAN, with TCRdist sequence similarity added in when clustering inside HLA-allele-positive subsets. For co-occurrence clustering, repertoires with fewer than 30,000 or more than 120,000 public chains were excluded, along with four or five repertoires with anomalous nucleotide sharing. The table was pulled from immuneACCESS by TCRdb, which kept in-frame rearrangements only. Such tables lose some clones; where checked, under half of the loss comes from unresolved V genes, and the rest has no known cause. V and J calls and clone size are those listed in that table; D and trimming were worked out from the DNA. A total of some 48,000 clones appear in this sample, roughly 75% of them only once. The top ten clonotypes cover approximately 7.7% of the sample.

The paper as a whole reports these results and caveats: A further reported finding was that TCR beta sequences accurately predicted the HLA-A and HLA-B alleles for most subjects in the first cohort. CMV serostatus was the only immune exposure information available for the cohort. A cluster of highly shared sequence variants was judged likely to represent a technical artifact of the sequencing pipeline. According to a later analysis, parvovirus B19, influenza, CMV and Epstein-Barr virus appeared linked to several top co-occurrence clusters. Because HLA typing was unavailable for some donors at each locus, only the typed subset was used in association tests. The authors suggested that the approach could potentially be extended to other disease states and immunological phenotypes. In a later analysis, 15,000 to 20,000 TCR beta sequences were associated with specific HLA alleles at a false discovery rate of 0.05. A later genetic analysis reported fewer N-insertions in productive TCRs among donors in an Asian-associated ancestry cluster than the roughly 640-donor mean. The study gave a list of 150 to 200 TCR beta chains associated with cytomegalovirus. In a later analysis, TCR association rates were found to vary across HLA loci, with the most associated TCRs seen for DRB1 alleles and the fewest for HLA-C alleles. In vitro tests confirmed that a few of the cytomegalovirus-associated TCR beta chains recognize cytomegalovirus antigens. In both the original and validation cohorts, the classifier was reported to diagnose cytomegalovirus status with high specificity and sensitivity. Most TCR sequences were observed very rarely across donors, whereas some public TCRs were present in many individuals. A later genetic analysis associated a missense DCLRE1C variant with V-gene and J-gene trimming of TCR beta chains, and an independent cohort replicated the association. The 87-base-pair reads could not distinguish some IMGT-functional V segments, including TRBV6-2 and TRBV6-3, so those segments were excluded. Most CMV-associated TCR beta chains appeared to be HLA-restricted in a later analysis, and the HLA associations seemed to be driven largely by CMV exposure. In a later analysis, HLA-associated TCR beta chains were found to be more clonally expanded and to have lower generation probabilities than equally common non-associated chains. Assigning TCR associations to individual alleles was difficult when HLA alleles, especially DR and DQ, strongly co-occurred. An earlier analysis of 587 of the donors showed that most TCR beta V segments appeared in productive rearrangements either about 87% or about 30% of the time, which broadly matched IMGT annotations. Correlated functional status among segregating V segments might reflect linkage disequilibrium, but an unknown experimental factor could not be ruled out. The cohort was sequenced for TCR beta chains only, and without alpha or paired-chain data the features that could be detected were limited. Because counts were too low, approximately 15 rarely observed V segments, including chromosome 9 orphons, were excluded from the earlier analysis of around 590 of the donors. The presence/absence analyses assumed that sequencing depth was roughly uniform across donors, and that assumption may not be true.

Via the germline V gene, CDR1 is SQVTM and CDR2 ANQGSEA. The CDR3 contains 13 residues, cysteine and phenylalanine counted. The entry retains the CDR3 DNA only, 39 bases that are in frame from base 1. V is pared back by 4 bases and J by 0 bases, with 9 bases lying between the germline termini. The chain is encoded by TRBV29-1 joined to TRBJ1-1; TRBD1 is possibly the D segment (5 matching bases). This receptor was identified in a man aged 25-45 years in good health and CMV-seropositive. The sample consisted of PBMCs. The nucleotide sequence is TGCAGCGTTGGTGGACAAATGAACACTGAAGCTTTCTTT. Its protein product is CSVGGQMNTEAFF.